The 5 T cell receptor beta chains listed next were all sequenced from one sample in a study of T cells in narcolepsy. The table came from immunoSEQ multiplex PCR; TCRdb's copy has only in-frame clones and leaves some out. The sample includes some 30,000 clones, about 80% of them seen just once. Sequencing input: CD45RA- memory CD4+ T cells from PBMCs. These receptors all stem from a human donor with narcolepsy.

The J gene is TRBJ1-1, the V gene TRBV7-9, with TRBD1 as a possible D gene (6 bases). Trimming left V 4 bases short and J 1 base short, with 7 bases between. The CDR3 spans 13 residues. Germline V CDR1 and CDR2: SEHNR, FQNEAQ (reference sequence). The CDR3 sequence: CASSSQGNTEAFF. The CDR3 nucleotides are TGTGCCAGCAGCTCACAGGGGAACACTGAAGCTTTCTTT.

The rearrangement uses TRBV5-6 and TRBJ2-7; D is uncertain. The CDR3 loop spans 11 amino acids. Germline lookup yields CDR1 SGHDT and CDR2 YYEEEE. The V end was cut by 0 bases, the J end by 4 bases, with 2 bases between. CDR3 sequence reads: CASSLGYEQYF. CDR3 nucleotides: TGTGCCAGCAGCTTGGGGTACGAGCAGTACTTC. The full variable domain, with the rest looked up from reference TRBV5-6 and TRBJ2-7, is DAGVTQSPTHLIKTRGQQVTLRCSPKSGHDTVSWYQQALGQGPQFIFQYYEEEERQRGNFPDRFSGHQFPNYSSELNVNALLLGDSALYLCASSLGYEQYFGPGTRLTVT.

The chain links TRBV27 to TRBJ1-2; D is undetermined. This CDR3 has 14 amino acids. The V gene lost 2 bases and the J gene lost 5 bases, with 12 bases spanning the gap. Germline V lookup: CDR1 MNHEY, CDR2 SMNVEV (reference sequence). In DNA form, the CDR3 reads TGTGCCAGCAGTTTAAGGAAGGACTATTATGGCTACACCTTC. Translated: CASSLRKDYYGYTF.

The rearrangement links TRBV7-9 to TRBJ1-2; perhaps TRBD1 as D (5 bases). V lost 3 bases and J lost 9, with 32 bases in between. The CDR3 covers 19 residues. Per germline, CDR1 SEHNR and CDR2 FQNEAQ (reference sequence). As DNA, the CDR3 is TGTGCCAGCAGCTTCGTCGGTGGGGCCTCCAGGAGCGGGGCTCGGAGCTACACCTTC. Protein: CASSFVGGASRSGARSYTF. Supplemented by reference TRBV7-9 and TRBJ1-2, the full variable domain reads DTGVSQNPRHKITKRGQNVTFRCDPISEHNRLYWYRQTLGQGPEFLTYFQNEAQLEKSRLLSDRFSAERPKGSFSTLEIQRTEQGDSAMYLCASSFVGGASRSGARSYTFGSGTRLTVV.

V is TRBV5-6 and J is TRBJ2-1; no clear D. CDR1 is SGHDT and CDR2 is YYEEEE in the germline V gene. This CDR3 is built from 13 residues. V was pared by 4 bases and J by 7 bases, with 12 bases between. CDR3 nucleotides: TGTGCCAGCAGCGGGGATCTCGGGAATGAGCAGTTCTTC. It codes for CASSGDLGNEQFF.